The sequence of this T cell receptor beta chain was determined in a study of T cells in Graves' hyperthyroidism and ophthalmopathy (dated by TCRdb to 2018 to 2020). Regarding the study in general: Peripheral blood samples were taken at initial diagnosis, before any treatment was given. To identify TCR V-J signatures that set the groups apart, the researchers used a discovery cohort of 95 to 100 patients, made up of roughly 40 with Graves' ophthalmopathy and 57 with stable Graves' hyperthyroidism. Once sampling was done, hyperthyroidism patients were given methimazole at a starting dose of 30 mg daily, whereas ophthalmopathy patients were given high-dose intravenous methylprednisolone. In addition, the study compared T-cell repertoires in thyroid tissue and in blood from over 5 Graves' hyperthyroidism patients. Prospective prediction of ophthalmopathy was tested in an independent validation cohort of some 20 hyperthyroidism patients and some 17 patients who later progressed to ophthalmopathy. For training and testing, the roughly 100 patients in the discovery cohort were randomly divided in a 7:3 ratio. TCR Vbeta CDR3 sequencing of approximately 140 peripheral blood samples (43 ophthalmopathy, 70 to 85 hyperthyroidism and roughly 17 progressor patients) is reported in the paper.

TCR beta CDR3 regions were amplified from RNA transcripts. For the first round of RT-PCR on the TCR CDR3, the HTBI primer set was used together with the Qiagen OneStep RT-PCR kit. Libraries were constructed in a second round of multiplex PCR, after which size selection and purification were carried out. Sequencing of the libraries was done on an Illumina HiSeq2000 using paired-end 100 bp reads. On the authors' methods: SOAPnuke was used to process the raw data, with reads discarded if the reads contained adapters or uncalled bases, had a mean Phred below 15, or lacked an exact constant-primer or identifier match. COPE v1.2.5 was used to merge the high-quality paired reads, and each unique nucleotide sequence was defined as a clonotype. MiTCR v1.1 was used to align clonotypes to the IMGT TRBV, TRBD and TRBJ reference segments. The analysis was restricted to V-J combinations with a frequency above 0.0001, which together covered 99.2% of the repertoires. The TCS score was defined as F50 (clonal expansion) divided by E x V (chaos), with BLOSUM62-based TCRdist calculated between CDR3 peptides within each V-J. Welch's t-statistics and random forest reduced 500 to 550 V-J features to 10 to 15, which were used in a naive Bayes classifier (R e1071). TCRdb cleaned the public reads at Q25 with fastp, built clones with MiXCR and kept in-frame beta chains. Here each entry gathers all rows of one CDR3 protein and keeps the most common genes and DNA. None of the V and J calls come from the authors' own analysis; TCRdb made them. The sample table lists more than 600,000 distinct CDR3 sequences, roughly 17% of them with a count of one. Clones ranked in the top ten supply over 7.5% of the sample.

This clonotype has ten or more counts. The antigen this receptor binds is unknown. Base qualities are not recorded, but no much larger clone differs from it by a single base. What the work shows at the level of the full study, not this receptor alone: Most expanded thyroid clonotypes (frequency above 0.001) were also detected in blood, a finding suggesting that blood repertoires may reflect thyroid immune responses. Sample size was not statistically predetermined, and blinding of investigators to group allocation was not performed. A model built on a 13 V-J signature distinguished ophthalmopathy from stable hyperthyroidism, reaching 87.88% sensitivity and approximately 81% specificity in cross-validation and 80%/75% in testing. In validation, progression to ophthalmopathy was predicted by the model with more than 65% sensitivity and approximately 78% specificity, a median of approximately 6.5 months before onset.

In the germline V gene (reference sequence), CDR1 corresponds to DFQATT and CDR2 to SNEGSKA. The CDR3 spans 14 residues, from the cysteine through the phenylalanine. This entry keeps only the CDR3 DNA: 42 bases, framed from base 1. The V and J ends are trimmed by 6 bases and 4 bases, leaving 18 bases between them. A patient counted as having stable Graves' hyperthyroidism if no progression to ophthalmopathy occurred over 18 months of follow-up. Hyperthyroidism patients were newly diagnosed, had a disease duration of under 2 months, and were aged 18 to 65 years. The study excluded patients with uncontrolled infections, other autoimmune diseases, pregnancy or lactation. Diagnoses relied on clinical symptoms, serum thyroxine and TRAb, thyroid ultrasound and orbital computed tomography. Ficoll-Paque density gradient centrifugation was used to isolate PBMCs from around 9.1 ml of fresh peripheral blood. Total RNA was extracted with Trizol reagent, and quality was checked on an Agilent 2100 Bioanalyzer.

Sequencing input: blood. This sequence was found in a man between 18 and 35 years old with Graves' hyperthyroidism. The rearrangement joined TRBV20-1 to TRBJ2-5, with the D gene call left open. The sequenced DNA is TGCAGTGCCCGCCCACCGGCGTCGGGAGAGACCCAGTACTTC. This gives the protein CSARPPASGETQYF.